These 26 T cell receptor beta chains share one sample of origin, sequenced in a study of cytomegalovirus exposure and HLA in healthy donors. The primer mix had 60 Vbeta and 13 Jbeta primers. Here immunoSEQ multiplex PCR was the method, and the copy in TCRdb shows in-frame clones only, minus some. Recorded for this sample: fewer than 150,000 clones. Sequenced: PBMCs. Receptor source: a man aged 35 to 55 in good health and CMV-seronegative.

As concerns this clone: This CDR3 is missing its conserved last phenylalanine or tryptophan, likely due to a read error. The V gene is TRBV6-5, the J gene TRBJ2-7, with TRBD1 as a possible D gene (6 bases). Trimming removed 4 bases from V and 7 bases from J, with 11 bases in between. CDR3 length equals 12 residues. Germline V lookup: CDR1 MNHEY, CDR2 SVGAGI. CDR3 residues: CASSSQGHEQYS. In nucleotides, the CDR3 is TGTGCCAGCAGTTCCCAGGGGCATGAGCAGTACTCC.

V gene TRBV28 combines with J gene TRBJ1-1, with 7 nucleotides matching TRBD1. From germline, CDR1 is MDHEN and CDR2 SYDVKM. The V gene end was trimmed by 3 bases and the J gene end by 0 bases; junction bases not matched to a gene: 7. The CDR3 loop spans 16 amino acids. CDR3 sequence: CASSFDRAGMNTEAFF. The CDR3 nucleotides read TGTGCCAGCAGTTTTGACAGGGCGGGTATGAACACTGAAGCTTTCTTT.

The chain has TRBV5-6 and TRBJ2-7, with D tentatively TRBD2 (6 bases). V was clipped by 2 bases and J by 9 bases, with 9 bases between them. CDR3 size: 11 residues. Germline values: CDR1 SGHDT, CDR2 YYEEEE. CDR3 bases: TGTGCCAGCAGCTTCGGTAGCGGGCAGTACTTC. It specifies CASSFGSGQYF.

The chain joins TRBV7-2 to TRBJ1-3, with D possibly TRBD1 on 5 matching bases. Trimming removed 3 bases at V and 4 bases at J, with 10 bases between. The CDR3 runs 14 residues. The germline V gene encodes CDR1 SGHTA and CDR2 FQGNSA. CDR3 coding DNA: TGTGCCAGCAGCTTGGGGACTGCCGGAAACACCATATATTTT. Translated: CASSLGTAGNTIYF.

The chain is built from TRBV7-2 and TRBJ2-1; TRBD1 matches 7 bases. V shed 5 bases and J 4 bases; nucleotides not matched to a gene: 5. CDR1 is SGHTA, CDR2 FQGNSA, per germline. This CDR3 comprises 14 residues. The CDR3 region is CASSTGQVYNEQFF. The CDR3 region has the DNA TGTGCCAGCAGCACCGGACAGGTTTACAATGAGCAGTTCTTC.

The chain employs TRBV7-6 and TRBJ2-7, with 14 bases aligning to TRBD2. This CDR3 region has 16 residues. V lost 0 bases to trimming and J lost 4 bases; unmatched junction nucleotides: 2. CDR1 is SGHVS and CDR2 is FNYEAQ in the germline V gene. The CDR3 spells CASSLATSGGVYEQYF. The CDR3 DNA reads TGTGCCAGCAGCTTAGCGACTAGCGGGGGGGTGTACGAGCAGTACTTC.

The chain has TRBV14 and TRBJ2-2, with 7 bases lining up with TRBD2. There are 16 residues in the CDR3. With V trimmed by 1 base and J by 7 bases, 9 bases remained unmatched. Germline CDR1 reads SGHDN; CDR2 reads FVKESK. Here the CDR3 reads CASSQGTRGWIGELFF. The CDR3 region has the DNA TGTGCCAGCAGCCAAGGGACTAGGGGATGGATCGGGGAGCTGTTTTTT. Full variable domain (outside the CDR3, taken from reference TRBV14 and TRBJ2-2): EAGVTQFPSHSVIEKGQTVTLRCDPISGHDNLYWYRRVMGKEIKFLLHFVKESKQDESGMPNNRFLAERTGGTYSTLKVQPAELEDSGVYFCASSQGTRGWIGELFFGEGSRLTVL.

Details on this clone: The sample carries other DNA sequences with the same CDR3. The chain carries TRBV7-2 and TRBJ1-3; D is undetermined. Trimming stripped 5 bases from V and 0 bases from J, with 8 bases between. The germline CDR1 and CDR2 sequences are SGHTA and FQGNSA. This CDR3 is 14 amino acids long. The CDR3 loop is CASSTGGSGNTIYF. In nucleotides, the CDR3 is TGTGCCAGCAGCACCGGAGGCTCTGGAAACACCATATATTTT.

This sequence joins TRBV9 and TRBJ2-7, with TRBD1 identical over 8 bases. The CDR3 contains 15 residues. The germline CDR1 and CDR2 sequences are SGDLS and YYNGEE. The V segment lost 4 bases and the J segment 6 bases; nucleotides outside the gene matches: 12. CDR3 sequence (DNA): TGTGCCAGCAGCAAATTCGCAGGACAGGGTCTCGAGCAGTACTTC. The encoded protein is CASSKFAGQGLEQYF.

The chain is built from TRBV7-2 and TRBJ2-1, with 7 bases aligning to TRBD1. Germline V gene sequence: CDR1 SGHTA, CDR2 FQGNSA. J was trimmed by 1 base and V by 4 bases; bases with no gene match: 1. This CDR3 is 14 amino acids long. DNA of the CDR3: TGTGCCAGCAGCTCACAGGGGTCCTACAATGAGCAGTTCTTC. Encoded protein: CASSSQGSYNEQFF. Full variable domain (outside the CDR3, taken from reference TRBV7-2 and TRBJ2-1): GAGVSQSPSNKVTEKGKDVELRCDPISGHTALYWYRQSLGQGLEFLIYFQGNSAPDKSGLPSDRFSAERTGGSVSTLTIQRTQQEDSAVYLCASSSQGSYNEQFFGPGTRLTVL.

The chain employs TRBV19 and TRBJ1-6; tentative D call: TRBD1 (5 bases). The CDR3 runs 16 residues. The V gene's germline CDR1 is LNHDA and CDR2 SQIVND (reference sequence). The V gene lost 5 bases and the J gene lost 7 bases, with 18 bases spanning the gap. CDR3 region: CASSLITAGVNSPLHF. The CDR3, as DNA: TGTGCCAGTAGTCTAATAACGGCGGGGGTGAATTCACCCCTCCACTTT.

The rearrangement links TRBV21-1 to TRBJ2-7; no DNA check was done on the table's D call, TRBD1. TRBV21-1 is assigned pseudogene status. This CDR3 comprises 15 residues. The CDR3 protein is CASSIRSGERYEQYF. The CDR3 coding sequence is TGTGCCAGCAGCATTCGGTCAGGGGAGAGGTACGAGCAGTACTTC.

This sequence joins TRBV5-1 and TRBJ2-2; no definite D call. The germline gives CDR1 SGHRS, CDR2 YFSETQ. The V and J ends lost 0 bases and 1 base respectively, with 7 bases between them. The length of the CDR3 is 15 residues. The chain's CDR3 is CASSLGIVNTGELFF. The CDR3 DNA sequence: TGCGCCAGCAGCTTGGGAATAGTGAACACCGGGGAGCTGTTTTTT.

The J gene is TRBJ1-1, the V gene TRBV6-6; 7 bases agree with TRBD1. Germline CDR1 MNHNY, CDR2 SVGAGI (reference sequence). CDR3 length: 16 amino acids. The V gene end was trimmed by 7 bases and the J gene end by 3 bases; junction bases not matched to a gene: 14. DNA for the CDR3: TGTGCCAGCACACCCGGGCAGGGGGTCTTGGACACTGAAGCTTTCTTT. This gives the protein CASTPGQGVLDTEAFF.

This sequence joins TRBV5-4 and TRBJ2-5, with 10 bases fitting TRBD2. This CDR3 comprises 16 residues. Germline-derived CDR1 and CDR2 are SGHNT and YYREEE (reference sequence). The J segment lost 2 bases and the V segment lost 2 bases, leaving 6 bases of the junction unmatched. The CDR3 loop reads CASSFGLADPQETQYF. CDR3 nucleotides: TGTGCCAGCAGCTTCGGACTAGCGGACCCTCAAGAGACCCAGTACTTC.

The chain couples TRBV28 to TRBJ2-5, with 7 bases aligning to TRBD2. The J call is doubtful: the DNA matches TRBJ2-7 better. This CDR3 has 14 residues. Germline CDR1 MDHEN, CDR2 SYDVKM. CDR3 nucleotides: TGTGCCAGCAGTTTATGGGGAGGGTCCTACGAGCAGTACTTC. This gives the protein CASSLWGGSYEQYF.

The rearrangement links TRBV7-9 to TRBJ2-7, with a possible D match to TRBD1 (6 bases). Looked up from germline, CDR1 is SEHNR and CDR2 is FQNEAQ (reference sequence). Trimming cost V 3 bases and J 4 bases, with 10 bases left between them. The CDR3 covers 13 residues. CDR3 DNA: TGTGCCAGCAGCTTGTACGGACAGTACGAGCAGTACTTC. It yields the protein CASSLYGQYEQYF.

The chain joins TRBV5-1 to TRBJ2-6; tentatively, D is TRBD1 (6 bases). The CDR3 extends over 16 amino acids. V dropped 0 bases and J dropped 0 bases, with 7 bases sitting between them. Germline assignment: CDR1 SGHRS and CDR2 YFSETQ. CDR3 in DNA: TGCGCCAGCAGCTTGGAAGGGGGCTCTGGGGCCAACGTCCTGACTTTC. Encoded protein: CASSLEGGSGANVLTF.

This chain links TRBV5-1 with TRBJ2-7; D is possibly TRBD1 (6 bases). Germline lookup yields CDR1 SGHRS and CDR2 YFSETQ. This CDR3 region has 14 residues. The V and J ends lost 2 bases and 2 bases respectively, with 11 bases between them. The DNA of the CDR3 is TGCGCCAGCAGCTTTAAGGCAGGGGCCTACGAGCAGTACTTC. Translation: CASSFKAGAYEQYF.

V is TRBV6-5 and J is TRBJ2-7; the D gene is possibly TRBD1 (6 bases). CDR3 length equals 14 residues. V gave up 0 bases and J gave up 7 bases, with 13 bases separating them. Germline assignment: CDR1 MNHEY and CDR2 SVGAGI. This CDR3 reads CASSYSRGSSEQYF. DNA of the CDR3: TGTGCCAGCAGTTACTCGAGGGGGAGCTCTGAGCAGTACTTC.

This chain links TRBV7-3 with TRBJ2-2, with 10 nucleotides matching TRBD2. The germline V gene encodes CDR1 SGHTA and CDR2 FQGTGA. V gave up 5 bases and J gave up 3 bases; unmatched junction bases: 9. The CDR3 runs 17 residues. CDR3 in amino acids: CASSLASGGHYTGELFF. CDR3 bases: TGTGCCAGCAGCCTCGCTAGCGGGGGCCATTACACCGGGGAGCTGTTTTTT. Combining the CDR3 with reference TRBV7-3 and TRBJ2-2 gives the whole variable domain GAGVSQTPSNKVTEKGKYVELRCDPISGHTALYWYRQSLGQGPEFLIYFQGTGAADDSGLPNDRFFAVRPEGSVSTLKIQRTERGDSAVYLCASSLASGGHYTGELFFGEGSRLTVL.

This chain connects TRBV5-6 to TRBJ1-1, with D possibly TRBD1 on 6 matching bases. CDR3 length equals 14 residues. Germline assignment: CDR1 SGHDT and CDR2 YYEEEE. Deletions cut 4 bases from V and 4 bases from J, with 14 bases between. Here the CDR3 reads CASSNEQGFTEAFF. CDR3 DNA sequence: TGTGCCAGCAGCAATGAACAGGGTTTCACTGAAGCTTTCTTT.

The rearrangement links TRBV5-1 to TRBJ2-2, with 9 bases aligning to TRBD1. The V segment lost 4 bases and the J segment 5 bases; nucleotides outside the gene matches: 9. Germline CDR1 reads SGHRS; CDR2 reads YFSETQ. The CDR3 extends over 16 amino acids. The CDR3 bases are TGCGCCAGCAGCATCACCCCGGGACAGGGTACCGGGGAGCTGTTTTTT. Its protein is CASSITPGQGTGELFF.

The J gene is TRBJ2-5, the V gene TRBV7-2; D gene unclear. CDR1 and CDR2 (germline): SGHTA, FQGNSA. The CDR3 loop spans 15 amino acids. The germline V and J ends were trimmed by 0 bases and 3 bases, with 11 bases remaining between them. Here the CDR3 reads CASSLAGPDKETQYF. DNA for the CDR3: TGTGCCAGCAGCTTAGCCGGCCCCGACAAAGAGACCCAGTACTTC.

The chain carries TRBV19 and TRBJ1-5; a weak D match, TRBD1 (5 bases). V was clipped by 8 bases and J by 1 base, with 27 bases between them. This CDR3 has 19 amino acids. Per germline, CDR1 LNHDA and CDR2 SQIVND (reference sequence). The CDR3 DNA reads TGTGCCAGTTCGCGAGGAGGGGCGGTCGCGGCTACAAGCAATCAGCCCCAGCATTTT. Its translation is CASSRGGAVAATSNQPQHF.

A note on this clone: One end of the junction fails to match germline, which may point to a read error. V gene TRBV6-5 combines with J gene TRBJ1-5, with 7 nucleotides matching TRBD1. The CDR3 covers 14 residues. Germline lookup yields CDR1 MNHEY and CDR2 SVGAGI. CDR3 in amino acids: CASSYSGGKQPQHF. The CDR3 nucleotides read TGTGCCAGCAGTTACTCAGGGGGCAAGCAGCCCCAGCATTTT.